The source of this TCR beta chain is a study of T cell clonotyping in hematopoietic cell transplantation. Here immunoSEQ multiplex PCR was the method, and the copy in TCRdb shows in-frame clones only, minus some. The repertoire consists of thousands of clones, with approximately 80% occurring once and the leading ten covering around a third. The CDR3 loop spans 15 amino acids. Germline CDR1 and CDR2: LNHDA and SQIVND (reference sequence). The V end lost 5 bases, the J end lost 0 bases, and 13 bases lay between the germline ends. General study results and limits: Pathologically expanded recipient clonotypes increased progressively from day 30 to day 180 as diversity fell. Few recipient clonotypes overlapped donors; over 95% were de novo at given depth. Broader posttransplant TCR repertoire diversity was predicted by graft donor and pretransplant recipient Inverse Simpson Index values. Cells were unsorted, so CD4 and CD8 contributions were not separated.

Worth noting for this clone: The target antigen is unknown.

This chain joins TRBV19 and TRBJ2-5; D could derive from TRBD1 or TRBD2 (5 bases each). This sample comprised peripheral blood mononuclear cells, obtained 100 days after allogeneic stem cell transplant. This TCR was sampled from a male patient aged 50 or older who had an allogeneic stem cell transplant from an unrelated donor, so the T cells may come from the graft donor. Some clones in this sample may be carry-over from other donors' samples. The CDR3 loop reads CASSPGTFYQETQYF. The CDR3 DNA sequence: TGTGCCAGTAGTCCAGGGACGTTTTACCAAGAGACCCAGTACTTC.